This T cell receptor (beta chain) was found in a study of CD4 and CD8 cells across lung adenocarcinoma regions. The CDR3 has 15 amino acids. Germline assignment: CDR1 MNHNS and CDR2 SASEGT. Trimming removed 3 bases from V and 1 base from J, with 10 bases in between. One entry per CDR3 protein results from TCRdb running MiXCR on the PCR reads. The sample lists about 4,000 distinct CDR3 sequences; approximately 50% were seen once. Samples came from patients with localized non-small cell lung adenocarcinoma. This clonotype was detected a few times. The TCR comes from a female donor with lung adenocarcinoma. The CD4 and CD8 labels of this study may be unreliable. The sequencing sample was made of CD4+ T cells from the margin of a lung tumor. V usage is TRBV6-1 and J usage is TRBJ2-1, with D maybe TRBD2 (6 bases). CDR3 residues: CASSETGVSYNEQFF. CDR3 coding DNA: TGTGCCAGCAGTGAGACGGGAGTTTCCTACAATGAGCAGTTCTTC.